This entry features one T cell receptor (beta chain) sequence. What it recognizes is unknown. These data belong to a study of CD8+ T cells in alopecia areata. About the study: Tofacitinib therapy took 6 to 18 months; 6 months off drug came after. The percentage of affected scalp area served as the score of severity for treated patients. Whole-study findings and limits: Association of baseline CD8+ expansion with response is uncertain owing to one nonresponder.

The CDR3 has 12 residues. Germline loops: CDR1 SEHNR, CDR2 FQNEAQ (reference sequence). V gave up 5 bases and J gave up 5 bases, with 8 bases separating them. The treatment denotes: oral pan-JAK inhibitor, 5-10 mg twice daily. Lesional scalp punch biopsies and peripheral blood were collected from alopecia areata patients. Sequencing relied on a cDNA template that was reverse transcribed from extracted RNA. Repertoires were generated with immunoSEQ multiplex PCR, while TCRdb's copy carries only in-frame clones and drops some. Of fewer than 250,000 clones in the sample, 30% to 40% were seen once. The chain links TRBV7-9 to TRBJ2-3, with no clear D. The receptor's source is a human donor with alopecia areata. The sequencing here drew on CD4+ T cells sorted from blood, taken at approximately week 30, from a patient treated with tofacitinib. The CDR3, as DNA: TGTGCCAGCAGCCCCCTCCAAGATACGCAGTATTTT. This codes for CASSPLQDTQYF.